The rows below give T cell receptor beta chains drawn from one sample of a study of early T cells in non-severe SARS-CoV-2 infection. TCRdb recomputed calls from the 5' RACE reads with MiXCR, one row per CDR3 protein. The sample contains under 85,000 distinct CDR3 sequences, 12% of which appear only once. Material: whole blood, obtained at baseline. These receptors were collected from an adult who was a healthcare worker with PCR-confirmed SARS-CoV-2 infection or an uninfected control (not recorded which). The donor label of this sample is uncertain. Both conserved end residues are part of each CDR3. A D gene is named only where the DNA matches it firmly. Rows may omit the clone size; those that give it use once, few, many or a size class.

TRBV6-5,many,14,TRBJ1-1,TRBD1,CASSPWTGNTEAFF,TGTGCCAGCAGTCCCTGGACAGGGAACACTGAAGCTTTCTTT
TRBV24-1,few,13,TRBJ1-2,-,CATSSGPNYGYTF,TGTGCCACCAGTTCTGGGCCTAACTATGGCTACACCTTC
TRBV7-6,-,14,TRBJ2-1,-,CASSRTRQANEQFF,TGTGCCAGCAGCAGGACCAGACAGGCCAATGAGCAGTTCTTC
TRBV29-1,few,12,TRBJ1-1,TRBD1,CSASGQGGEAFF,TGCAGCGCGTCAGGACAGGGAGGTGAAGCTTTCTTT
TRBV7-6,-,14,TRBJ1-3,-,CASSPPYSGNTIYF,TGTGCCAGCAGCCCCCCGTACTCTGGAAACACCATATATTTT
TRBV12-3/TRBV12-4,many,15,TRBJ2-2,-,CASSKGFSGTGELFF,TGTGCCAGCAGCAAGGGGTTTTCGGGGACCGGGGAGCTGTTTTTT
TRBV15,few,15,TRBJ1-6,-,CATSRDPGAFSPLHF,TGTGCCACCAGCAGAGACCCAGGGGCGTTTTCACCCCTCCACTTT
TRBV5-1,many,13,TRBJ1-1,TRBD1,CASSSTGHTEAFF,TGCGCCAGCAGCTCGACAGGGCACACTGAAGCTTTCTTT
TRBV10-3,few,12,TRBJ2-3,-,CAISEYQEPQYF,TGTGCCATCAGTGAGTACCAAGAGCCGCAGTATTTT
TRBV5-1,-,16,TRBJ2-5,TRBD2,CASSLAPSGSGETQYF,TGCGCCAGCAGCTTGGCGCCTAGCGGGAGCGGCGAGACCCAGTACTTC
TRBV11-2,-,14,TRBJ1-2,TRBD1,CASTFGQGARGYTF,TGTGCCAGCACCTTTGGACAGGGGGCGCGAGGCTACACCTTC
TRBV15,many,13,TRBJ1-1,-,CATSRGSGLQAFF,TGTGCCACCAGCAGGGGAAGCGGGTTGCAAGCTTTCTTT
TRBV12-5,few,13,TRBJ2-5,-,CASGLEGAPFPYF,TGTGCTAGTGGTTTGGAAGGAGCCCCGTTCCCGTACTTC
TRBV20-1,few,11,TRBJ2-7,-,CSARSSYEQYF,TGCAGTGCTAGGAGCTCCTACGAGCAGTACTTC
TRBV12-3/TRBV12-4,many,16,TRBJ1-2,-,CASRTEGGSEVAGYTF,TGTGCCAGCCGCACCGAGGGAGGGAGTGAGGTGGCTGGCTACACCTTC
TRBV11-2,few,13,TRBJ2-7,-,CASTRWRRGEQYF,TGTGCCAGCACCAGGTGGAGGAGGGGAGAGCAGTACTTC
TRBV9,-,15,TRBJ1-1,-,CASSRAPGARTEAFF,TGTGCCAGCAGCAGGGCCCCGGGGGCGCGTACTGAAGCTTTCTTT
TRBV14,few,17,TRBJ2-7,-,CASSLKRWPTRPYEQYF,TGTGCCAGCAGCCTAAAGAGGTGGCCTACAAGGCCCTACGAGCAGTACTTC